These T cell receptor beta chains were read from a single sample in a study of monozygotic twins with inflammatory bowel disease. Reprocessing the 5' RACE reads, TCRdb reports a single entry for every CDR3 protein and omits DNA. The table for this sample gives approximately 200,000 distinct CDR3 sequences. Input material: blood. The receptor source for this set is a human donor with ulcerative colitis or Crohn's disease, or a healthy co-twin of an affected twin (not recorded which). Each CDR3 is given with its conserved first and last residue.

v_call	j_call	cdr3_aa
TRBV5-1	TRBJ1-1	CASSFTSAGTEAFF
TRBV7-8	TRBJ2-1	CASSSRGVARSSYNEQFF
TRBV6-2/TRBV6-3	TRBJ2-7	CASSYDRGEQYF
TRBV7-2	TRBJ2-1	CASKPESQYNEQFF
TRBV19	TRBJ2-7	CASSSPDRESYEQYF
TRBV12-3/TRBV12-4	TRBJ1-5	CASSSGQGFQPQHF
TRBV5-1	TRBJ2-1	CASSLGGVDSRSRLSEQFF
TRBV20-1	TRBJ1-2	CSAEREGEDGYTF
TRBV7-2	TRBJ2-3	CAIQRVISTDTQYF
TRBV10-3	TRBJ1-1	CAISEYVNTEAFF
TRBV6-1	TRBJ1-1	CASSPGTGLNTEAFF
TRBV20-1	TRBJ2-3	CSARDWEGVFREYF
TRBV19	TRBJ1-1	CASTIGRRNTEAFF
TRBV3-1	TRBJ2-3	CASSQDGDTQYF
TRBV7-8	TRBJ1-1	CASSSRLPGQLGWTEAFF
TRBV7-2	TRBJ2-1	CASRPTSGGAGEQFF
TRBV5-1	TRBJ2-3	CASRSRSGGTDTQYF
TRBV19	TRBJ1-5	CASRPGGGMGSNQPQHF
TRBV7-8	TRBJ1-4	CASSPGQGSGKLFF
TRBV10-3	TRBJ1-2	CAISERDYGYTF
TRBV3-1	TRBJ1-1	CASSRNRETEAFF
TRBV7-2	TRBJ2-4	CASRKQGAKGNIQYF
TRBV18	TRBJ1-6	CASSIGQSSYNLPLHF
TRBV5-6	TRBJ2-4	CASSFEGGKLRSIQYF
TRBV11-1	TRBJ2-3	CASSLNEVRAGGRTDTQYF
TRBV10-3	TRBJ1-3	CAISPPGGPGNTIYF
TRBV29-1	TRBJ2-2	CSVLGGGHGGELFF
TRBV20-1	TRBJ2-3	CSAQPQTLIAGTQYF
TRBV5-1	TRBJ2-2	CASSETGYTGELFF
TRBV20-1	TRBJ2-5	CSARGGPETQYF
TRBV24-1	TRBJ2-3	CATGPSSTDTQYF
TRBV10-2	TRBJ2-1	CASRDSGGWEQFF
TRBV6-1	TRBJ2-7	CASSPGGERYEQYF
TRBV3-1	TRBJ1-3	CASSQAGAGGNTIYF
TRBV20-1	TRBJ2-3	CSARDGTRTDTQYF
TRBV5-1	TRBJ1-1	CASSLDYGTVMNTEAFF
TRBV4-1	TRBJ2-1	CASSQFRGDEQFF
TRBV20-1	TRBJ2-3	CSALKTDSTDTQYF
TRBV5-1	TRBJ2-3	CASSTLQGDTQYF
TRBV5-1	TRBJ2-5	CASSRDREATQYF
TRBV4-2	TRBJ1-1	CASSQEWGEDTEAFF
TRBV10-1	TRBJ2-5	CASSDGLVQETQYF
TRBV15	TRBJ2-3	CATSRGSRGGTDTQYF
TRBV10-3	TRBJ2-4	CAISTPDGKNIQYF
TRBV2	TRBJ2-5	CASSTRLTADGGTQYF
TRBV5-1	TRBJ1-2	CASRLDLQGFGYTF
TRBV5-1	TRBJ2-1	CASSLGLGQGAMDEQFF
TRBV9	TRBJ1-2	CASSPGPADGYTF